These 8 T cell receptor beta chains were all obtained from the same sample, sequenced in a study of post-analysis software for immune sequencing data (dated by TCRdb to the mid-2010s). Study-wide conclusions, independent of this receptor: Significantly higher frequencies in patients than in controls were found for about five TRBV segments, including TRBV5-6, TRBV5-1 and TRBV20-1.

These TCRs' antigens remain unknown. Receptors were amplified or captured by PCR. The data were produced on an Illumina HiSeq 2500. To reduce PCR and sequencing biases, unique molecular identifiers were incorporated into the TCR beta cDNA libraries. In TCRdb, the public reads were trimmed at Q25 with fastp and aligned with MiXCR, with productive beta chains retained. Rows matching on CDR3 protein sequence are summarized as one entry with the most common DNA and genes. This sample gives hundreds of thousands of distinct CDR3 sequences in total; roughly 45% of them show up just once. Around 10% of the sample rests with the top ten. The specimen was blood. These receptors originate from a girl under 18 with multiple sclerosis.

The rearrangement joins TRBV19 to TRBJ2-1, with TRBD2 matching 8 bases. CDR3 length equals 15 residues. V shed 1 base and J 6 bases; nucleotides not matched to a gene: 5. Germline-derived CDR1 and CDR2 are LNHDA and SQIVND (reference sequence). This CDR3 reads CASSIVSSGSNEQFF. CDR3 sequence (DNA): TGTGCCAGTAGTATAGTTAGCAGCGGGAGCAATGAGCAGTTCTTC.

V is TRBV28 and J is TRBJ2-4; the D gene could be TRBD1 or TRBD2 (5 bases each). Trimming cost V 10 bases and J 1 base, with 17 bases left between them. This CDR3 has 15 residues. Germline CDR1 and CDR2: MDHEN and SYDVKM. Here the CDR3 reads CATSILGVAKNIQYF. DNA of the CDR3: TGTGCCACATCTATCTTGGGGGTTGCCAAAAACATTCAGTACTTC.

The genes are TRBV9 and TRBJ2-3; TRBD2 matches 14 bases. The length of the CDR3 is 16 residues. Germline lookup yields CDR1 SGDLS and CDR2 YYNGEE. Trimming cost V 3 bases and J 2 bases; bases outside gene matches: 2. This CDR3 reads CASSETSGRATDTQYF. As DNA, the CDR3 is TGTGCCAGCAGCGAGACTAGCGGGAGGGCCACAGATACGCAGTATTTT.

This clonotype was seen just once. This rearrangement joins TRBV7-2 to TRBJ2-7; TRBD2 agrees at 11 bases. Germline loops: CDR1 SGHTA, CDR2 FQGNSA. The CDR3 covers 17 residues. V gave up 4 bases and J gave up 3 bases; unmatched junction bases: 11. Written as DNA, the CDR3 is TGTGCCAGCAGCTCGGAATCGCCACTAGCGGGAGACTACGAGCAGTACTTC. It yields the protein CASSSESPLAGDYEQYF.

This clonotype appeared a single time. The chain is built from TRBV5-1 and TRBJ2-3, with a tentative D call TRBD1 (6 bases). V was cut by 0 bases and J by 4 bases, with 9 bases left in between. The V gene's germline CDR1 is SGHRS and CDR2 YFSETQ. CDR3 length: 14 amino acids. The CDR3 DNA reads as TGCGCCAGCAGCTTGGACAGGGCGGCAGATACGCAGTATTTT. This codes for CASSLDRAADTQYF.

The chain links TRBV20-1 to TRBJ2-3; 7 nucleotides line up with TRBD2. The germline V gene has CDR1 DFQATT and CDR2 SNEGSKA (reference sequence). This CDR3 region has 11 residues. The CDR3: CSGGRTDTQYF. For the CDR3, the DNA is TGCAGCGGGGGGAGAACAGATACGCAGTATTTT.

Details on this clonotype: A junction boundary mismatches the germline segment, possibly from a read error. The chain couples TRBV12-3 or TRBV12-4 to TRBJ1-2; no firm D call. The CDR3 consists of 12 residues. CDR3 sequence: CACSAYRGGYTF. CDR3 in DNA: TGTGCCTGCAGTGCCTACAGAGGCGGCTACACCTTC.

The rearrangement uses TRBV7-3 and TRBJ1-6; D not certain. The CDR3 spans 13 residues. CDR1 is SGHTA and CDR2 is FQGTGA in the germline V gene. Trimming took off 1 base at V and 10 bases at J, with 8 bases between the two ends. CDR3 DNA: TGTGCCAGCAGCTTAAGTACGGAATCACCCCTCCACTTT. As protein: CASSLSTESPLHF.